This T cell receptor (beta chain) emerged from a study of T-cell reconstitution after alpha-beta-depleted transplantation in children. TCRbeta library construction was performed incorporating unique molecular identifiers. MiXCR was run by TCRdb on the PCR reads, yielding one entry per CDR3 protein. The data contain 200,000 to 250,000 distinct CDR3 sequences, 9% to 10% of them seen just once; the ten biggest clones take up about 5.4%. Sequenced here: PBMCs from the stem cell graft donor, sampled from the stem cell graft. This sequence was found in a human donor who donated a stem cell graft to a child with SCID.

The CDR3 DNA follows: TGTGCCAGCAGCTACGGGAGGAGCTCCTACGAGCAGTACTTC. It yields the protein CASSYGRSSYEQYF. J is TRBJ2-7 and V is TRBV5-5; 7 positions match TRBD2. The CDR3 consists of 14 residues. V lost 3 bases, J lost 0 bases, and 3 bases stayed unmatched. Germline values: CDR1 SGHKS, CDR2 YYEKEE (reference sequence).